This T cell receptor beta chain was identified during a study of blood T cell repertoires in COVID-19. Using immunoSEQ multiplex PCR, the repertoire was profiled, and TCRdb retains in-frame clones only, with some absent. Of approximately 130,000 clones in the sample, about 77% were seen once. A word on this clone: A read error may account for a junction end that differs from germline.

The CDR3 totals 15 residues. The germline CDR1 and CDR2 sequences are LNHNV and YYDKDF (reference sequence). The source of this sequence is a man aged 80 or over with acute or convalescent COVID-19. Sequenced material: peripheral blood. The rearrangement uses TRBV15 and TRBJ1-6; D not resolved. As DNA, the CDR3 is TGTGCCACCAGCAGAGGAACTTACCGCGGGGTTGTGAGGAACTTT. Protein sequence: CATSRGTYRGVVRNF.